Given below is one T cell receptor (beta chain) in context. Its antigen is not known. 13 Jbeta primers and 60 Vbeta primers were used for the PCR. In the authors' workflow: In a later analysis, of roughly 73 million unique beta chains, around 9.9 million appeared in at least two donors. TCRdb's table, derived via immunoSEQ multiplex PCR, lists solely in-frame clones and lacks some. V and J calls and clone size are as listed in that table; D and trimming were resolved from the DNA. Of 90,000 to 130,000 clones listed, about four fifths are singletons. These data originate in a study of cytomegalovirus exposure and HLA in healthy donors. The study's findings and limits: Analyzed later, association rates of TCRs varied across HLA loci, with DRB1 most and HLA-C fewest.

The CDR3 has 12 residues. V was shortened by 1 base and J by 7 bases, with 7 bases between the two germline ends. Germline assignment: CDR1 SEHNR and CDR2 FQNEAQ (reference sequence). The rearrangement uses TRBV7-9 and TRBJ1-1; D unresolved. This TCR was sampled from a man between 25 and 39 years old in good health and CMV-seropositive. The source material was PBMCs. Here the CDR3 reads CASSLDGSEAFF. The CDR3 DNA reads TGTGCCAGCAGCTTAGATGGGAGTGAAGCTTTCTTT.